Presented here are 7 T cell receptor beta chains from one specimen sequenced in a study of shared clonotypes between healthy human individuals. Naive CD8 cells, CD45RO-negative and positively selected for CCR7, excluded terminally differentiated effector memory CD45RA+ cells. Repertoires were generated with immunoSEQ multiplex PCR, while TCRdb's copy carries only in-frame clones and drops some. Of around 1.9 million clones in the sample, more than 85% were seen once. The sequencing input was naive CD8+ T cells from PBMCs. These receptors were obtained from a man younger than 30 in good health. Some clones in this sample may be carry-over from other donors' samples.

The chain links TRBV30 to TRBJ2-2; tentative D call: TRBD1 (5 bases). Germline CDR1 is GTSNPN and CDR2 is SVGIG (reference sequence). CDR3 length: 14 amino acids. V lost 1 base and J lost 5, with 11 bases in between. In DNA form, the CDR3 reads TGTGCCTGGAGTGAAAGGGGTGATACCGGGGAGCTGTTTTTT. Protein sequence: CAWSERGDTGELFF.

The chain carries TRBV29-1 and TRBJ2-5; TRBD2 matches 9 bases. The DNA end favors TRBJ2-7, so the J call may be wrong. The CDR3 is made up of 16 amino acids. Germline values: CDR1 SQVTM, CDR2 ANQGSEA. In DNA, the CDR3 is TGCAGCGGGCTAGGCCTAGCGGGGACCACTTACTACGAGCAGTACTTC. Its translation is CSGLGLAGTTYYEQYF.

This chain uses TRBV7-2 with TRBJ1-2; TRBD1 aligns across 9 bases. Germline trimming cut 1 base from V and 5 bases from J; bases unmatched to any gene: 8. The CDR3 contains 16 residues. Germline CDR1 is SGHTA and CDR2 is FQGNSA. CDR3 protein: CASSLGPGQGGYGYTF. DNA of the CDR3: TGTGCCAGCAGCTTAGGACCGGGACAGGGAGGATATGGCTACACCTTC. The variable domain in full, with the rest retrieved from reference TRBV7-2 and TRBJ1-2, is GAGVSQSPSNKVTEKGKDVELRCDPISGHTALYWYRQSLGQGLEFLIYFQGNSAPDKSGLPSDRFSAERTGGSVSTLTIQRTQQEDSAVYLCASSLGPGQGGYGYTFGSGTRLTVV.

The rearrangement uses TRBV13 and TRBJ2-1, with 7 bases identical to TRBD1. The V segment lost 4 bases and the J segment 8 bases; nucleotides outside the gene matches: 8. Germline CDR1 is PRHDT and CDR2 is FYEKMQ (reference sequence). This CDR3 is 14 amino acids long. The CDR3 loop reads CASSSRTGQDEQFF. The DNA for the CDR3 is TGTGCCAGCAGCTCCCGGACAGGCCAGGATGAGCAGTTCTTC.

The chain joins TRBV19 to TRBJ2-2; unclear D gene. The CDR3 consists of 14 residues. Between the trimmed V and J ends, which lost 5 bases and 0 bases, there was a span of 7 bases. Germline V gene lookup returns CDR1 LNHDA and CDR2 SQIVND (reference sequence). The chain's CDR3 is CASSLVANTGELFF. The CDR3 DNA reads TGTGCCAGTAGTTTAGTCGCGAACACCGGGGAGCTGTTTTTT.

V gene TRBV30 combines with J gene TRBJ1-1; unclear D gene. Germline CDR1 GTSNPN, CDR2 SVGIG (reference sequence). CDR3 length: 13 residues. V was cut by 3 bases and J by 6 bases, with 14 bases left in between. The CDR3 nucleotides are TGTGCCTGGAGCCACACGGGTGGCGCTGAAGCTTTCTTT. This codes for CAWSHTGGAEAFF.

The chain uses TRBV5-1 and TRBJ2-2; D ambiguous. With 1 base removed from V and 6 bases from J, the gap between germline ends came to 10 bases. Germline V gene lookup returns CDR1 SGHRS and CDR2 YFSETQ. The CDR3 has 14 residues. The CDR3 region is CASSLNELAGELFF. CDR3 DNA sequence: TGCGCCAGCAGCTTGAATGAGCTCGCCGGGGAGCTGTTTTTT.